Described below is a single TCR beta chain sequence and its context. Its antigen is not identified. TCR beta CDR3 regions were amplified from RNA transcripts. The HTBI primer set was used in a first-round RT-PCR of the TCR CDR3. Each CDR3 protein is one row after TCRdb ran MiXCR on the multiplex PCR reads. The top ten clones hold 13% to 15% of a sample with hundreds of thousands of distinct CDR3 sequences, approximately 14% of them seen once. Subjects aged 18 to 65 presented with newly diagnosed hyperthyroidism of less than 2 months' duration. The data are from a study of T cells in Graves' hyperthyroidism and ophthalmopathy. Study-wide results and limits: Researchers found most expanded thyroid clonotypes above 0.001 in blood as well.

After removal of 3 bases from V and 7 bases from J, the junction contained 7 bases not matched to a gene. In germline, CDR1 is SGHKS, CDR2 YYEKEE (reference sequence). This CDR3 spans 15 amino acids. The specimen was blood. The source is a woman under 30 with Graves' hyperthyroidism. This sequence joins TRBV5-5 and TRBJ1-5; 10 nucleotides agree with TRBD1. CDR3 in amino acids: CASSSTGGNGQPQHF. For the CDR3, the DNA is TGTGCCAGCAGCTCGACAGGGGGCAATGGACAGCCCCAGCATTTT.